The source of this T cell receptor beta chain is a study of blood T cell repertoires in COVID-19. The wider study: Collection of acute and convalescent COVID-19 samples took place in the United States, Italy and Spain.

Data came from immunoSEQ multiplex PCR; TCRdb stores just in-frame clones and leaves some out. This sample has under 200,000 clones, with around 80% found just once. The V gene's germline CDR1 is SEHNR and CDR2 FQNEAQ (reference sequence). The CDR3 runs to 15 residues. V gave up 5 bases and J gave up 3 bases; unmatched junction bases: 6. Cohorts were assigned according to the clinical history that participants reported. The sequenced sample was PBMCs or T cells enriched from blood (not recorded which). This clonotype originated in a woman aged 45-65 years who had recovered from COVID-19. The chain joins TRBV7-9 to TRBJ1-1; 10 bases fit TRBD1. The CDR3 DNA is TGTGCCAGCAGCACCCCGGACAGGGGGGACACTGAAGCTTTCTTT. Translation gives CASSTPDRGDTEAFF.